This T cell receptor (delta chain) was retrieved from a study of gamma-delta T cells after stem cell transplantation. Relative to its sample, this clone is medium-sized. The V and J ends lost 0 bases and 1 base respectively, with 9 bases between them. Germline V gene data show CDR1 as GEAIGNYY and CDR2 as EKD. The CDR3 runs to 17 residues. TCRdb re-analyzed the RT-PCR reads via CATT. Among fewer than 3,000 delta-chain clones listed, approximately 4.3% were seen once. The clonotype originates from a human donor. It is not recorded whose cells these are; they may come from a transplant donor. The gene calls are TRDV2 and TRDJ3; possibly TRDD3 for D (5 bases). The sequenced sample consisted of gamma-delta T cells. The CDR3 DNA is TGTGCCTGTGACACCGCTGGGACGTCCTGGGACACCCGACAGATGTTTTTC. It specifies CACDTAGTSWDTRQMFF.